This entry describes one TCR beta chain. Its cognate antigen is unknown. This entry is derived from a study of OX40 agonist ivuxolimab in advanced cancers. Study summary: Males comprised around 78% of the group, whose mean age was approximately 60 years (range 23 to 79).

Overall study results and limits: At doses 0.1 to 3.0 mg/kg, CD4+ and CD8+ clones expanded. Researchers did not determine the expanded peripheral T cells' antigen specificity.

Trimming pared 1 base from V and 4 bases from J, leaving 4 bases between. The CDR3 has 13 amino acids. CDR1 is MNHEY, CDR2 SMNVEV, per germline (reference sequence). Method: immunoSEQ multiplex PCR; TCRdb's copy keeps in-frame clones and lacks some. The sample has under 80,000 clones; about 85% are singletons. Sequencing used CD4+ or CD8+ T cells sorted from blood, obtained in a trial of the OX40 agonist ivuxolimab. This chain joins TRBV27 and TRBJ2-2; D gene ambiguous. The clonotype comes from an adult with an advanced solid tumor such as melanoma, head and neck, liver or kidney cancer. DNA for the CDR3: TGTGCCAGCAGTTTATACGGCACCGGGGAGCTGTTTTTT. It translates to CASSLYGTGELFF.